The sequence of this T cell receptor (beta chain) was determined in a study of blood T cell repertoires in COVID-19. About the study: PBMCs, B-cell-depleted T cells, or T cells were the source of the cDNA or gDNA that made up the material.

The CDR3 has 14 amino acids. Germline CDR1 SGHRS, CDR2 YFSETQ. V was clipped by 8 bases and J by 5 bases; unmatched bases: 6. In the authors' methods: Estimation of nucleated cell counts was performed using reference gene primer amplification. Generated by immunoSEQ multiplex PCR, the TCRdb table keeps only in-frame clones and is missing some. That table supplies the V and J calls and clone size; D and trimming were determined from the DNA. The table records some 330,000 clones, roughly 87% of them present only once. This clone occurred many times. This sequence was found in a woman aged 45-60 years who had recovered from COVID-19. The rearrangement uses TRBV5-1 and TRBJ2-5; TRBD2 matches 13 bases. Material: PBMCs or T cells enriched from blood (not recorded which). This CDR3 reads CASTSGGEMETQYF. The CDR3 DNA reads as TGCGCCAGTACTAGCGGGGGGGAGATGGAGACCCAGTACTTC. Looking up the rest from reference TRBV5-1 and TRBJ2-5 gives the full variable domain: KAGVTQTPRYLIKTRGQQVTLSCSPISGHRSVSWYQQTPGQGLQFLFEYFSETQRNKGNFPGRFSGRQFSNSRSEMNVSTLELGDSALYLCASTSGGEMETQYFGPGTRLLVL.